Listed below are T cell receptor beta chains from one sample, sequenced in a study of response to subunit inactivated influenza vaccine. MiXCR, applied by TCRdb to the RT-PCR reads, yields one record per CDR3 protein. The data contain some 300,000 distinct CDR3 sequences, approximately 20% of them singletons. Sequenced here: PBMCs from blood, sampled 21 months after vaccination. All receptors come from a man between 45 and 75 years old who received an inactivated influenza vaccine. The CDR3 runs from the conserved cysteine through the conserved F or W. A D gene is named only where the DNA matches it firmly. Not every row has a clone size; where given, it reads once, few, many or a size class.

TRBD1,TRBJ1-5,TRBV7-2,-,TGTGCCAGCACCCCCCAGGGGGCCAATCAGCCCCAGCATTTT,CASTPQGANQPQHF
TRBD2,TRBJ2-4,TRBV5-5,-,TGTGCCAGCAGCAAAGCCCTAGCGGGAGGGGGGGACATTCAGTACTTC,CASSKALAGGGDIQYF
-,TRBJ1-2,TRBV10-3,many,TGTGCCATCAGTGAGTCCTGGTATGGCTACACCTTC,CAISESWYGYTF
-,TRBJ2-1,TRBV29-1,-,TGCAGCGTTGAAGACCCGGGACTTGAGCAGTTCTTC,CSVEDPGLEQFF
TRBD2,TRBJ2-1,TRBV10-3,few,TGTGCCATCAGGACTAGCGGAGCCTACAATGAGCAGTTCTTC,CAIRTSGAYNEQFF
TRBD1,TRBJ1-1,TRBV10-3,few,TGTGCCATCAGCAACAGGGGGCCGAACACTGAAGCTTTCTTT,CAISNRGPNTEAFF
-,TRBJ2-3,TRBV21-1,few,TGTGCCAGCAGCTATTTTGGGGGACAGACTAGCACAGATACGCAGTATTTT,CASSYFGGQTSTDTQYF
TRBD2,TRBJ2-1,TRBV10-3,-,TGTGCCATCTGTGACCACCTGGCTGGAGTTAATGGACTAGCGGGGCAAAATGAGCAGTTCTTC,CAICDHLAGVNGLAGQNEQFF
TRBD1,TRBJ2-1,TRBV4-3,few,TGCGCCAGCAGCCTCTTCTGGACAGGGGTTAACAATGAGCAGTTCTTC,CASSLFWTGVNNEQFF
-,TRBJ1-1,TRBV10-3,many,TGTGCCATCAGTGAGAGGTCGCCTTTTCTGAACACTGAAGCTTTCTTT,CAISERSPFLNTEAFF
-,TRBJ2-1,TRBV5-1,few,TGCGCATCAGGCGAGACTTATTACAATGAGCAGTTCTTC,CASGETYYNEQFF
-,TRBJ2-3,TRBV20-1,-,TGCAGTGCTTCGCCGGGACTCGCAGATACGCAGTATTTT,CSASPGLADTQYF
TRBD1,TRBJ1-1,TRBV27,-,TGTGGCAGCAGTCAGGGGGACAGGTCGAACACTGAAGCTTTCTTT,CGSSQGDRSNTEAFF
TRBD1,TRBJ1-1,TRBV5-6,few,TGTGCCAGCAGCTCGTTCGACAGGGTCGACACTGAAGCTTTCTTT,CASSSFDRVDTEAFF
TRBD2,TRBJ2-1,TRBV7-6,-,TGTGCCAGCAGCTTAGGCCTTAGCGGGAGATATGAGCAGTTCTTC,CASSLGLSGRYEQFF
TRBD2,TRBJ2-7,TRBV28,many,TGTGCCAGCAGGCGTAGCGGGACTTACGAGCAGTACTTC,CASRRSGTYEQYF
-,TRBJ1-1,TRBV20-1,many,TGCAGTGCTACGCAGGGTAACTTCAACACTGAAGCTTTCTTT,CSATQGNFNTEAFF
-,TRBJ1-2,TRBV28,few,TGTGCCAGCAGTTTCCCGACAGGCGCTAACTATGGCTACACCTTC,CASSFPTGANYGYTF
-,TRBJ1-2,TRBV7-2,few,TGTGCCAGCAGCCGAGACAGGCTTGGAGGCTACACCTTC,CASSRDRLGGYTF
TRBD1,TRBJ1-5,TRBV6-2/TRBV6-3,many,TGTGCCAGCAGTTACTCGAATCCGGACAGGGTTAATAGCAATCAGCCCCAGCATTTT,CASSYSNPDRVNSNQPQHF
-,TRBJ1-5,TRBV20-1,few,TGCAGCACCGTCCCGGACGGTTTTCAGCCCCAGCATTTT,CSTVPDGFQPQHF
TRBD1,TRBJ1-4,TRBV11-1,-,TGTGCCAGCAGCTGGGGACAGGCGTTGCGGCTTTCGGCTAATGAAAAACTGTTTTTT,CASSWGQALRLSANEKLFF
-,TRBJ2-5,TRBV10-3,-,TGTGCCATCAGCAAGACTGGGGAGACCCAGTACTTC,CAISKTGETQYF
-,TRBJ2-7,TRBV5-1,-,TGCGCCAGCAGCTTGATTCGGGGAGAGCAGTACTTC,CASSLIRGEQYF
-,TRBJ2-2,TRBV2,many,TGTGCCAGCAATGGAGCGGACCAGGACACCGGGGAGCTGTTTTTT,CASNGADQDTGELFF
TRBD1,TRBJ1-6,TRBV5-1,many,TGCGCCAGCAGCTTGGTCCCGACAGGGGAGTGGGGATCACCCCTCCACTTT,CASSLVPTGEWGSPLHF
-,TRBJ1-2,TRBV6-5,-,TGTGCCAGCAGTTACTCCACGGCCGGGGACTATGGCTACACCTTC,CASSYSTAGDYGYTF
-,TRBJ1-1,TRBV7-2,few,TGTGCCAGCAGCTTAGCGGTGGGGCAGGGAGGTACTGAAGCTTTCTTT,CASSLAVGQGGTEAFF
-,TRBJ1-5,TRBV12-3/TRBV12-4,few,TGTGCCAGCAGCCACCCCCAGGGAGCTCAGCCCCAGCATTTT,CASSHPQGAQPQHF
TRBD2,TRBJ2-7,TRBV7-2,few,TGTGCCAGCAGCTTGCGACTAGCGCAAGAGCAGTACTTC,CASSLRLAQEQYF
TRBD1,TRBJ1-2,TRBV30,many,TGTGCCTGGATCCCGCAGGGGGGGCGATCTGGCTACACCTTC,CAWIPQGGRSGYTF
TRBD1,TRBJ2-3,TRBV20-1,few,TGCAGTGCTAGTCTTCTCGACAGGGGCGATTTACCACCAGATACGCAGTATTTT,CSASLLDRGDLPPDTQYF
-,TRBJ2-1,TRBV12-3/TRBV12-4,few,TGTGCCAGCAGTTTACGGAGGGGGACGGATGAGCAGTTCTTC,CASSLRRGTDEQFF
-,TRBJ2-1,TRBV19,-,TGTGCCAGTAGTGCTGCCGGAACTAGCCTGAATGAGCAGTTCTTC,CASSAAGTSLNEQFF
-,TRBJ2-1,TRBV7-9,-,TGTGCCAGCACCAACCTTGGTCCGTACAATGAGCAGTTCTTC,CASTNLGPYNEQFF
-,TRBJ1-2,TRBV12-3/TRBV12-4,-,TGTGCCAGCAGTTTAAGCGGCTTGGGGAAAATAGGCTACACCTTC,CASSLSGLGKIGYTF
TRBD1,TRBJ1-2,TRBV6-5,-,TGTGCCAGCAGTTGGACAGGGGGTGATGGCTACACCTTC,CASSWTGGDGYTF
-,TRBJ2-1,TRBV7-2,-,TGTGCCAGCAGCTCGATTAGCGTTAGGAAGTTCTTC,CASSSISVRKFF
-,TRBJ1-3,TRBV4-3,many,TGCGCCAGCAGCCAAGATCTTGGGGATTCGATCTCTGGAAACACCATATATTTT,CASSQDLGDSISGNTIYF
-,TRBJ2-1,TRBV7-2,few,TGTGCCAGCAGCGCAGGCTCTATCGCTGAGCAGTTCTTC,CASSAGSIAEQFF
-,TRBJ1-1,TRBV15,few,TGTGCCACCAGCAGAGTGGAGGGTTCGGCTTTCTTT,CATSRVEGSAFF
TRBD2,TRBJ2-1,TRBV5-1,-,TGCGCCAGCAGCTTGGCTTTAGCGGGCCTTTCCTACAATGAGCAGTTCTTC,CASSLALAGLSYNEQFF
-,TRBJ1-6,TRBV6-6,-,TGTGCCAGCAAGAGGGACGATTCACCCCTCCACTTT,CASKRDDSPLHF
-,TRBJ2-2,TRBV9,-,TGTGCCAGCAGCGTATCTACGGAGTTTAACACCGGGGAGCTGTTTTTT,CASSVSTEFNTGELFF
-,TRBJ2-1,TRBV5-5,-,TGTGCCAGCAGCTTTACGAATTTCAATGAGCAGTTCTTC,CASSFTNFNEQFF
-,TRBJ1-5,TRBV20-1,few,TGCAGTGCTAGGCAACTACCGGGGGCGCGGCGGCCCAATCAGCCCCAGCATTTT,CSARQLPGARRPNQPQHF
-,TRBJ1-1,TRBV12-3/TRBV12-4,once,TGTGCCAGCAGTTTTCTTAGTTTGGACACTGAAGCTTTCTTT,CASSFLSLDTEAFF
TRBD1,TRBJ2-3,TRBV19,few,TGTGCCAGTAGTATAGGTAGACAGGGATCCACAGATACGCAGTATTTT,CASSIGRQGSTDTQYF
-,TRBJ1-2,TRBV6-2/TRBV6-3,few,TGTGCCAGCAGCCCATTGCGGACAACAATTCTAAATGGCTACACCTTC,CASSPLRTTILNGYTF
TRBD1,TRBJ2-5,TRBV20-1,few,TGCAGTGCTAGTGTCGGGACAGGGGTTCAAGAGACCCAGTACTTC,CSASVGTGVQETQYF
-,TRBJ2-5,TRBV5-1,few,TGCGCCAGCAGCTTGATCAGGGGCCCAGAGGAGCCGTACCAAGAGACCCAGTACTTC,CASSLIRGPEEPYQETQYF
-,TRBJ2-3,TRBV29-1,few,TGCAGCGTTGAATGGGGGGGCCACGACGGGGATACGCAGTATTTT,CSVEWGGHDGDTQYF
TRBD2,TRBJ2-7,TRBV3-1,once,TGTGCCAGCAGCCCTGGACTAGCGGTTACCTACGAGCAGTACTTC,CASSPGLAVTYEQYF
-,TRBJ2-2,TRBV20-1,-,TGCAGTGCTAGAGATCCTAGGGGCGGGAACACCGGGGAGCTGTTTTTT,CSARDPRGGNTGELFF
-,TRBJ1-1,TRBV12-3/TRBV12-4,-,TGTGCCAGCAGTTTAGCGTTTACAGGGAACACTGAAGCTTTCTTT,CASSLAFTGNTEAFF
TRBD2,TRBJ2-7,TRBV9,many,TGTGCCAGCAGCCCGCGGGAGGCGTACGAGCAGTACTTC,CASSPREAYEQYF
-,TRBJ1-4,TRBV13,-,TGTGCCAGCACCCTTGGAGGGGCACATGAAAAACTGTTTTTT,CASTLGGAHEKLFF
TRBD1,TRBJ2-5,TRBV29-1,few,TGCAGCGTTGAAGATATGGCAGGGGGCGGTGAGACCCAGTACTTC,CSVEDMAGGGETQYF
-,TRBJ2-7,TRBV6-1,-,TGTGCCAGCAGTATCCGTCCAGGCGATATCTACGAGCAGTACTTC,CASSIRPGDIYEQYF
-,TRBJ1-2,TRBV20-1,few,TGCAGTGCTAGAGATGGCGGGGGGCCTTATGGCTACACCTTC,CSARDGGGPYGYTF